The 24 T cell receptor beta chains presented below share a single source sample, sequenced in a study of T cell responses to AZD1222 COVID-19 vaccine. Clones were read by immunoSEQ multiplex PCR, and TCRdb kept only the in-frame ones, dropping some. The sample contains more than 85,000 clones, about 87% of which appear only once. The starting material was peripheral blood, obtained on day 0 of AZD1222 vaccination. The receptors stem from an adult in good health.

Of note for this clone: Other nucleotide sequences from this sample produce the same CDR3. The rearrangement joins TRBV12-3 or TRBV12-4 to TRBJ1-1; D is ambiguous. Trimming removed 6 bases from V and 0 bases from J, with 5 bases in between. CDR3 length: 12 residues. The CDR3 region is CASSLMNTEAFF. Here the CDR3 DNA reads TGTGCCAGCAGCCTTATGAACACTGAAGCTTTCTTT.

V usage is TRBV11-3 and J usage is TRBJ2-1; 9 positions match TRBD1. The CDR3 length is 14 residues. The germline V gene encodes CDR1 SGHNT and CDR2 YENEEA. V shed 1 base and J 10 bases; nucleotides not matched to a gene: 5. CDR3 sequence: CASSLAGTGKEQFF. Written as DNA, the CDR3 is TGTGCCAGCAGCTTAGCCGGGACAGGGAAGGAGCAGTTCTTC.

The chain links TRBV7-9 to TRBJ2-2, with a possible D match to TRBD2 (5 bases). Germline-derived CDR1 and CDR2 are SEHNR and FQNEAQ (reference sequence). The ends were cut back, 1 base at V and 6 bases at J, with 9 bases in the middle. CDR3 length: 14 residues. The CDR3, as DNA: TGTGCCAGCAGCTTAGGAGGGTCCGCCGGGGAGCTGTTTTTT. Translated: CASSLGGSAGELFF.

This chain links TRBV5-8 with TRBJ1-5, with unresolved D. Looked up from germline, CDR1 is SGHTS and CDR2 is YDEGEE. V lost 3 bases, J lost 4 bases, and 14 bases lay in between. The CDR3 has 15 amino acids. The CDR3 spells CASSSDGLANQPQHF. As DNA, the CDR3 is TGTGCCAGCAGCTCGGACGGGTTAGCAAATCAGCCCCAGCATTTT.

The chain employs TRBV6-5 and TRBJ1-1, with D perhaps matching TRBD1 (5 bases). V lost 6 bases and J lost 4, with 12 bases in between. CDR1 MNHEY and CDR2 SVGAGI come from the germline V gene. The CDR3 runs to 13 residues. The CDR3 DNA is TGTGCCAGCAGCTACAGGCAAAGCACTGAAGCTTTCTTT. Translating it yields CASSYRQSTEAFF.

The rearrangement uses TRBV5-4 and TRBJ2-7, with 9 positions matching TRBD1. CDR1 SGHNT and CDR2 YYREEE come from the germline V gene (reference sequence). Trimming took 4 bases from V and 6 from J; bases not matched to a gene: 11. This CDR3 has 15 amino acids. CDR3 amino acids: CASSRLGDRAVEQYF. In nucleotides, the CDR3 is TGTGCCAGCAGCCGCTTGGGGGACAGGGCGGTCGAGCAGTACTTC.

In this sample, this clone turned up once. The V gene is TRBV6-5, the J gene TRBJ1-2; no firm D call. The CDR3 spans 12 residues. Trimming took 7 bases from V and 8 from J, leaving 14 bases between them. Germline V CDR1 and CDR2: MNHEY, SVGAGI. This CDR3 is CASTDTSSGYTF. The CDR3 coding sequence is TGTGCCAGCACCGACACGTCGTCGGGCTACACCTTC.

The chain has TRBV9 and TRBJ1-2; maybe TRBD1 (5 bases). Trimming left V 1 base short and J 6 bases short, with 10 bases between. Germline CDR1 SGDLS, CDR2 YYNGEE. This CDR3 spans 13 amino acids. CDR3 nucleotides: TGTGCCAGCAGCGTACCAGGGACCCATGGCTACACCTTC. Protein sequence: CASSVPGTHGYTF.

The chain recombines TRBV12-5 with TRBJ1-1; D unresolved. Per germline, CDR1 LGHNT and CDR2 FRNRAP. V lost 7 bases and J 1 base, leaving 10 bases between the germline ends. The CDR3 extends over 13 amino acids. Here the CDR3 DNA reads TGTGCTAGTGCCCTCGAAGGGAACACTGAAGCTTTCTTT. Translated, it gives CASALEGNTEAFF.

The chain links TRBV19 to TRBJ2-7, with 10 bases identical to TRBD1. This CDR3 spans 17 amino acids. Trimming at V came to 5 bases and at J to 0 bases, leaving 10 bases not matched to a gene. CDR1 and CDR2 (germline): LNHDA, SQIVND (reference sequence). The DNA of the CDR3 is TGTGCCAGTAGTGGCTTTGGGACAGGGGTTAACTCCTACGAGCAGTACTTC. Its translation: CASSGFGTGVNSYEQYF.

This chain uses TRBV6-5 with TRBJ1-2; 8 bases match TRBD1. The germline CDR1 and CDR2 sequences are MNHEY and SVGAGI. CDR3 length equals 13 residues. The V and J ends lost 6 bases and 9 bases, in that order; junction bases with no gene match: 9. The CDR3 nucleotides read TGTGCCAGCAGATTAGAGGACAGGGAGAGCTACACCTTC. Amino acid sequence: CASRLEDRESYTF.

The V and J genes are TRBV6-1 and TRBJ2-7; TRBD1 or TRBD2 may be the D gene (5 bases each). Germline V lookup: CDR1 MNHNS, CDR2 SASEGT. Trimming left V 2 bases short and J 2 bases short, with 10 bases between. This CDR3 spans 14 amino acids. The CDR3 protein is CASSEPRGTYEQYF. CDR3 nucleotides: TGTGCCAGCAGTGAACCGAGGGGAACCTACGAGCAGTACTTC.

V usage is TRBV9 and J usage is TRBJ1-1; tentative D call: TRBD1 (6 bases). CDR3 length: 14 amino acids. Deletions cut 4 bases from V and 5 bases from J, with 15 bases between. CDR1 and CDR2 (germline): SGDLS, YYNGEE. The CDR3 DNA follows: TGTGCCAGCAGCATAGGGAGGGGGAGGACTGAAGCTTTCTTT. This encodes CASSIGRGRTEAFF.

V and J are TRBV24-1 and TRBJ2-5; 7 bases agree with TRBD2. Germline assignment: CDR1 KGHDR and CDR2 SFDVKD. This CDR3 contains 13 residues. Trimming removed 2 bases from V and 9 bases from J; junction bases left unmatched: 5. The CDR3 DNA reads TGTGCCACCAGTGATTCCGGGGGGTGGGCCCAGTACTTC. It translates to CATSDSGGWAQYF.

This clone was picked up one time. The rearrangement uses TRBV2 and TRBJ2-5; the D gene could be TRBD1 or TRBD2 (5 bases each). V shed 8 bases and J shed 2 bases, with 12 bases lying between them. The CDR3 spans 13 residues. The germline gives CDR1 SNHLY, CDR2 FYNNEI. CDR3 coding DNA: TGTGCCAGCCCACAAGGGGAGCAAGAGACCCAGTACTTC. Its translation: CASPQGEQETQYF.

The rearrangement uses TRBV5-5 and TRBJ1-6; TRBD1 matches at 7 bases. Germline CDR1 reads SGHKS; CDR2 reads YYEKEE (reference sequence). The CDR3 loop spans 15 amino acids. After removal of 2 bases from V and 4 bases from J, the junction contained 3 bases not matched to a gene. CDR3 loop: CASSLSQGYNSPLHF. CDR3 sequence (DNA): TGTGCCAGCAGCTTATCACAGGGGTATAATTCACCCCTCCACTTT.

This clone was detected only a few times. V gene TRBV9 combines with J gene TRBJ2-2; D may match TRBD1 or TRBD2 (5 bases each). V lost 0 bases, J lost 9 bases, and 12 bases lay in between. Looked up from germline, CDR1 is SGDLS and CDR2 is YYNGEE. This CDR3 is 14 amino acids long. The CDR3 loop reads CASSVGGEAWELFF. DNA of the CDR3: TGTGCCAGCAGCGTAGGAGGGGAAGCCTGGGAGCTGTTTTTT.

The V call is TRBV29-1, the J call TRBJ2-1; TRBD2 aligns across 9 bases. The CDR3 loop spans 15 amino acids. Germline V gene lookup returns CDR1 SQVTM and CDR2 ANQGSEA. Trimming took 4 bases from V and 4 from J; bases not matched to a gene: 8. The CDR3 DNA follows: TGCAGCGTTGTTATGGGACTAGCAGCTTACAATGAGCAGTTCTTC. The encoded protein is CSVVMGLAAYNEQFF.

J is TRBJ1-3 and V is TRBV24-1; the D gene is possibly TRBD1 (5 bases). Looked up from germline, CDR1 is KGHDR and CDR2 is SFDVKD. The CDR3 contains 16 residues. V lost 3 bases and J lost 2, with 13 bases in between. The CDR3, as DNA: TGTGCCACCAGTGATCCACGGGGAGGGGCTGGAAACACCATATATTTT. Translated: CATSDPRGGAGNTIYF.

V usage is TRBV5-1 and J usage is TRBJ1-2; TRBD1 aligns across 8 bases. Germline-derived CDR1 and CDR2 are SGHRS and YFSETQ. The CDR3 runs 14 residues. The V segment lost 4 bases and the J segment 3 bases; nucleotides outside the gene matches: 5. The CDR3 DNA sequence: TGCGCCAGCAGCGTTGACAGGGGCGACTATGGCTACACCTTC. Amino acids: CASSVDRGDYGYTF.

Here the CDR3 reads CASAGPSPGQGARYEQYF. For the CDR3, the DNA is TGTGCCAGCGCCGGACCATCGCCGGGACAGGGGGCTAGGTACGAGCAGTACTTC. The rearrangement links TRBV2 to TRBJ2-7; 12 bases are a match to TRBD1. Germline assignment: CDR1 SNHLY and CDR2 FYNNEI. The CDR3 contains 18 residues. With V trimmed by 8 bases and J by 4 bases, 18 bases remained unmatched.

The chain joins TRBV13 to TRBJ2-7; D is unresolved. Germline-derived CDR1 and CDR2 are PRHDT and FYEKMQ (reference sequence). The germline V and J ends were trimmed by 4 bases and 0 bases, with 10 bases remaining between them. The CDR3 is 14 residues long. The DNA of the CDR3 is TGTGCCAGCAGCTACGCCTCAGTCTCCTACGAGCAGTACTTC. This translates into CASSYASVSYEQYF.

V usage is TRBV4-2 and J usage is TRBJ1-6; D is undetermined. Trimming took off 0 bases at V and 7 bases at J, with 10 bases between the two ends. From germline, CDR1 is LGHNA and CDR2 YNFKEQ. This CDR3 has 15 residues. The CDR3, as DNA: TGTGCCAGCAGCCAAGATCCCATGTGGAATTCACCCCTCCACTTT. This translates into CASSQDPMWNSPLHF.

The rearrangement uses TRBV6-2 or TRBV6-3 and TRBJ1-2; 12 bases agree with TRBD1. V shed 5 bases, J shed 4 bases, and the junction held 5 bases outside the gene matches. The germline CDR1 and CDR2 sequences are MNHEY and SVGEGT. The CDR3 length is 15 residues. The CDR3 sequence is CASSNPGQGAYGYTF. The CDR3 DNA reads TGTGCCAGCAGTAATCCGGGACAGGGGGCCTATGGCTACACCTTC.